The 5 T cell receptor beta chains listed next were all sequenced from one sample in a study of T cells in women clearing cervical HPV infection. Profiling relied on immunoSEQ multiplex PCR, and the TCRdb table lists in-frame clones only, not all of them. Its table records 23,000 or so clones. Sequenced material: blood buffy coat. These receptors all stem from a woman between 18 and 75 years old with a cervical HPV16 infection that either progressed to CIN3+ or cleared (not recorded which).

A remark on this clone: The CDR3 extends 3 residues past the end of the read, so its final part is completed from the germline J gene. This chain joins TRBV7-9 and TRBJ2-4; TRBD2 might be the D (6 bases). CDR1 is SEHNR, CDR2 FQNEAQ, per germline (reference sequence). The CDR3 spans 12 residues. CDR3 residues: CASSERSGVQYF. The part of the CDR3 DNA that was read is TGTGCCAGCAGCGAACGATCGGGGGTT.

With respect to this clone: Coverage ceases 3 residues before the CDR3 finishes, and the germline J gene fills in the end. The chain is built from TRBV5-6 and TRBJ2-1, with 9 positions matching TRBD1. The length of the CDR3 is 14 residues. CDR1 and CDR2 from the germline V gene are SGHDT and YYEEEE. After removal of 3 bases from V and 5 bases from J, the junction contained 3 bases not matched to a gene. CDR3: CASSYRTGDNEQFF. CDR3 DNA, as far as it was read: TGTGCCAGCAGCTATCGGACAGGGGACAATGAG.

In regard to this clone: From the germline J gene comes the end of the CDR3, since the read stops 3 residues before it. The chain links TRBV20-1 to TRBJ2-1, with 12 bases fitting TRBD2. Looked up from germline, CDR1 is DFQATT and CDR2 is SNEGSKA (reference sequence). This CDR3 comprises 17 residues. V shed 6 bases and J 4 bases; nucleotides not matched to a gene: 13. CDR3 loop: CSAEGVRTSGVYNEQFF. Partial CDR3 DNA: TGCAGTGCCGAGGGGGTGAGGACTAGCGGGGTTTACAATGAG.

Remarks on this clone: The read finishes 3 residues shy of the CDR3 end, and the germline J gene is used to complete it. The rearrangement uses TRBV6-1 and TRBJ2-5; D is ambiguous. Trimming left V 2 bases short and J 5 bases short, with 12 bases between. Per the germline V gene, CDR1 is MNHNS and CDR2 is SASEGT. The CDR3 extends over 14 amino acids. Partial CDR3 DNA: TGTGCCAGCAGTGAACTTCCTCCCGGGGAGACC. Protein: CASSELPPGET. In full, the CDR3 is CASSELPPGETQYF.

Of note for this clone: The CDR3 goes on 3 residues after the read ends, and that part is filled in from the germline J gene. Other DNA sequences of this sample code for an identical CDR3. This chain connects TRBV5-1 to TRBJ1-3; the D is unclear. Germline V lookup: CDR1 SGHRS, CDR2 YFSETQ. Trimming left V 0 bases short and J 1 base short, with 5 bases between. The CDR3 runs to 14 residues. This chain's CDR3 is CASSLAPSGNTIYF. CDR3 DNA, as far as it was read: TGCGCCAGCAGCTTGGCTCCTTCTGGAAACACC.